This entry describes one T cell receptor (beta chain). This record comes from a study of T cell repertoires in aging, cancer and after chemotherapy. Amplification of TCR beta used genomic DNA extracted from peripheral blood. Multiplex touch-down PCR with TRB-A/B primers amplified rearranged V-D-J TRB sequences. From the multiplex PCR reads, TCRdb called clonotypes with MiXCR, one entry per CDR3 protein. This sample has 9,500 to 11,000 distinct CDR3 sequences, with less than 30% found just once. Sequences were obtained from blood. The sequence was obtained from a human donor in good health.

CDR3 protein: CASSHRDSYNEQFF. In DNA form, the CDR3 reads TGTGCCAGCAGTCACCGGGACAGCTACAATGAGCAGTTCTTC. This rearrangement joins TRBV6-2 or TRBV6-3 to TRBJ2-1; 7 nucleotides align to TRBD1. Germline-derived CDR1 and CDR2 are MNHEY and SVGEGT. This CDR3 comprises 14 residues. Germline trimming cut 5 bases from V and 3 bases from J; bases unmatched to any gene: 4.